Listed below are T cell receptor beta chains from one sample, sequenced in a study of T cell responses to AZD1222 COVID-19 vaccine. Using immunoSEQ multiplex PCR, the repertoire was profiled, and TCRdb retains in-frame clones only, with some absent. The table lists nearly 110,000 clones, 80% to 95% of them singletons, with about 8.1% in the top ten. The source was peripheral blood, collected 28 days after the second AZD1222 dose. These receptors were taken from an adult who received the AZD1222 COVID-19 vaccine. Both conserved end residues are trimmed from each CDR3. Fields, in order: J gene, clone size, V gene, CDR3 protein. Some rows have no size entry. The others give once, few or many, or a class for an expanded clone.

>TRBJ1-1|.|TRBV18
ASSPTLTSQLEAF
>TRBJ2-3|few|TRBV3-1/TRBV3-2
ASSDLAGWSADTQY
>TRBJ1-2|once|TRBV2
ASSRGIGYT
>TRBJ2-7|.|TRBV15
ATNTFRGLAFAYEQY
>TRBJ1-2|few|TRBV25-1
ASSSTTAGTTNYGYT
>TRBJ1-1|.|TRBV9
ASSVGDRNTEAF
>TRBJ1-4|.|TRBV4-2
ASSQDETGGEKLF
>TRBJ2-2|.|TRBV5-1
ASSLPMGAGELF
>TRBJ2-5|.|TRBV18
ASSPRTGTAGETQY
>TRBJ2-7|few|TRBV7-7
ASSLGAGTSYEQY
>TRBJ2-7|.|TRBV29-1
SVESSPYEQY
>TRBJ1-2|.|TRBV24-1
ATSDAGTGGLYWGYT
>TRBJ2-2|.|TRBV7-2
ASSFVRGTGELF
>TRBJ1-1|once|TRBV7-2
ASSLQRPGKTEAF
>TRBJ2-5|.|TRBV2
ASSLRGQETQY
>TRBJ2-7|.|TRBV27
ASRRTSGIHEQY
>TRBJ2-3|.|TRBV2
ARRNSGSDTQY
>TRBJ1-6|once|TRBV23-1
ASSLPTGDNSPLH
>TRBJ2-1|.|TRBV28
GAGSYNEQF
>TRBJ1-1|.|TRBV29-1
SVERGLVNTEAF
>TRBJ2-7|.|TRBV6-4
ALLTASENYEQY
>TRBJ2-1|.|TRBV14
ASSERGTHINSEQF
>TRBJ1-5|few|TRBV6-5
ASSSSQGAQGQPQH
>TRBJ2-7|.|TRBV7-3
ASSMTATYEQY
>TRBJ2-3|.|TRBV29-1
SVVGSITDTQY
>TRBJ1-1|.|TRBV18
ASSPGGGGNTEAF
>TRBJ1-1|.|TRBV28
ASSLPRGMNTEAF
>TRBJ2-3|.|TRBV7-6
ASSLARAGGDTQY
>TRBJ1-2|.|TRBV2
ASRRNYGYT
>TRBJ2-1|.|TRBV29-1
SVARNEQF
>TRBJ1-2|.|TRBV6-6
ASSQDYRSLNYGYT
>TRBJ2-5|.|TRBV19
ASSIASGGRETQY
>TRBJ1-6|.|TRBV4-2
ASSLSGRSGSPLH
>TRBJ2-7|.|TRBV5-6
ASSFEERGNLTYEQY
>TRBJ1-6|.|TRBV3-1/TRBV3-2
ASSITRGSPLH
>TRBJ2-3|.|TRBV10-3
ATKTSGPTDTQY
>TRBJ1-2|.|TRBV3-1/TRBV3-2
ASSRIGGASNYGYT
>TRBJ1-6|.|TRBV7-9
ASSSGENPLH
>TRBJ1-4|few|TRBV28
ASRNSALATNEKLF
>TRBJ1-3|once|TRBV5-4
ASSLGGQRVSGNTIY
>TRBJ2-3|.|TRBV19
ASSLGVLDTQY
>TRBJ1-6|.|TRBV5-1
ASSLSTTGGNSPLH
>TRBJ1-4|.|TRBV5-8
ASSFLQGGSEKLF
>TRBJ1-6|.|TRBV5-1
ASSFDRGSYNSPLH
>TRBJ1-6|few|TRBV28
ASSTGQGVNSPLH
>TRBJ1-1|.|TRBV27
ASSSLLGGVLGAF
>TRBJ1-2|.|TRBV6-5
ASGHIGSYGYT
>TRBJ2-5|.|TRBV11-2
ASSSLGGVETQY
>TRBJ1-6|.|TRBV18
ASSPHRFETLH
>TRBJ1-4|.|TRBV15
ATSRDWQSEKLF